This T cell receptor (beta chain) derives from a study of T cells after yellow fever vaccination. Study-wide background: Those fractions that held only low numbers of cells were prepared using the SMART-Seq v4 Ultra Low Input RNA kit. The study's findings and limits: After the booster, roughly 96% of CD4 and more than 75% of CD8 primary-response clones were re-detected. Shared CD4/CD8 clonotypes were a small share, likely from convergent recombination.

Germline V lookup: CDR1 LNHDA, CDR2 SQIVND (reference sequence). V was clipped by 5 bases and J by 7 bases; unmatched bases: 10. CDR3 size: 16 residues. The authors made TCR cDNA by 5'RACE template switching, adding a universal primer site and UMIs. TCRdb reanalysed the 5' RACE reads using MiXCR and keeps one entry per CDR3 protein. The sample has 110,000 to 150,000 distinct CDR3 sequences, roughly 6.7% seen once; the top ten hold 0.55% to 0.7%. As to this clonotype: What it binds is unknown.

This TCR was recovered from a man aged 25-45 years who received the YFV17D yellow fever vaccine. V is TRBV19 and J is TRBJ2-1, with TRBD2 matching 11 bases. Specimen: CD4+ T cells sorted from PBMCs, collected 10 days after the yellow fever booster vaccination. CDR3 region: CASSFSGLAVSNEQFF. The CDR3 coding sequence is TGTGCCAGTAGTTTCTCGGGACTAGCGGTCTCTAATGAGCAGTTCTTC.